Listed here are 9 T cell receptor beta chains from one sample, sequenced in a study of blood T cells in healthy people across ages. With a J-beta primer mix and a sample-barcoded 5' primer, a second PCR ran roughly 6 to 11 cycles. One entry per CDR3 protein, called by TCRdb with MiXCR from the 5' RACE reads. This table has 700,000 to 900,000 distinct CDR3 sequences, about 26% appearing once. These data were likewise used in another study, on T cells of mothers and their children.

The sample consisted of blood. Receptors were obtained from a boy younger than 18 in good health.

This clonotype occurred a few times. The rearrangement uses TRBV4-3 and TRBJ1-2; possibly TRBD1 for D (5 bases). V shed 0 bases and J shed 4 bases, with 24 bases lying between them. This CDR3 has 19 amino acids. CDR1 is LGHNA and CDR2 is YSLEER in the germline V gene. The DNA of the CDR3 is TGCGCCAGCAGCCAAGATCGCGCTGGATTTGGGGCATCTGGCTATGGCTACACCTTC. It yields the protein CASSQDRAGFGASGYGYTF.

This clonotype has just one count. The V call is TRBV12-3 or TRBV12-4, the J call TRBJ2-1, with 7 nucleotides matching TRBD2. This CDR3 spans 15 amino acids. Trimming cost V 2 bases and J 9 bases; bases outside gene matches: 10. The CDR3 is CASSLLTERGGEQFF. The CDR3 DNA reads as TGTGCCAGCAGTTTATTGACTGAGCGCGGGGGTGAGCAGTTCTTC.

The chain is built from TRBV3-1 and TRBJ2-7; D is unclear. Trimming left V 2 bases short and J 6 bases short, with 14 bases between. Germline V gene sequence: CDR1 LGHDT, CDR2 YNNKEL (reference sequence). The CDR3 is 14 residues long. The CDR3 reads CASSQRRRVIEQYF. The CDR3 bases are TGTGCCAGCAGCCAAAGGAGAAGGGTTATCGAGCAGTACTTC.

The chain links TRBV21-1 to TRBJ2-5; the table's D gene call, TRBD1, was not cross checked with the DNA. Matching the DNA end better, TRBJ2-7 makes the J call doubtful. TRBV21-1 is noted as a pseudogene. The CDR3 is made up of 15 amino acids. The CDR3 sequence: CASSKDHRGTYEQYF. As DNA, the CDR3 is TGTGCCAGCAGCAAAGACCACAGGGGGACCTACGAGCAGTACTTC.

This clonotype appeared a few times. V is TRBV20-1 and J is TRBJ2-1, with 7 bases that match TRBD1. The CDR3 is made up of 17 amino acids. Germline V gene data show CDR1 as DFQATT and CDR2 as SNEGSKA (reference sequence). V was clipped by 2 bases and J by 0 bases; unmatched bases: 10. The CDR3 nucleotides are TGCAGTGCTAGAAGGTTCGGGGACAGTCTCTCCTACAATGAGCAGTTCTTC. Amino acid sequence: CSARRFGDSLSYNEQFF.

There are a few counts of this clonotype. The CDR3 coding sequence is TGTGCCAGCAGCTTAATCGGAGTCTCCTACAATGAGCAGTTCTTC. This encodes CASSLIGVSYNEQFF. This sequence joins TRBV7-2 and TRBJ2-1; unclear D gene. V shed 2 bases and J shed 0 bases, with 8 bases lying between them. Germline CDR1 reads SGHTA; CDR2 reads FQGNSA. This CDR3 comprises 15 residues. Looking up the rest from reference TRBV7-2 and TRBJ2-1 gives the full variable domain: GAGVSQSPSNKVTEKGKDVELRCDPISGHTALYWYRQSLGQGLEFLIYFQGNSAPDKSGLPSDRFSAERTGGSVSTLTIQRTQQEDSAVYLCASSLIGVSYNEQFFGPGTRLTVL.

This clonotype was found a few times. V usage is TRBV20-1 and J usage is TRBJ1-6; D ambiguous. The V gene's germline CDR1 is DFQATT and CDR2 SNEGSKA (reference sequence). The CDR3 spans 13 residues. V was trimmed by 3 bases and J by 7 bases, leaving 10 bases between them. In nucleotides, the CDR3 is TGCAGTGCTAGGTCCAGGTCGAATTCACCCCTCCACTTT. The encoded protein is CSARSRSNSPLHF.

This clonotype has just a few counts. An end of the junction differs from the germline gene, which may be a read error. The rearrangement links TRBV7-7 to TRBJ1-1; D ambiguous. Germline CDR1 SSHAT, CDR2 FNYEAQ (reference sequence). The CDR3 has 13 amino acids. This CDR3 reads CASSSPGPSEAFF. CDR3 coding DNA: TGTGCTAGCAGCTCACCCGGGCCGTCTGAAGCTTTCTTT.

The chain links TRBV20-1 to TRBJ2-5; a possible D gene is TRBD2 (6 bases). The germline V gene has CDR1 DFQATT and CDR2 SNEGSKA (reference sequence). The length of the CDR3 is 14 residues. V dropped 0 bases and J dropped 5 bases, with 13 bases sitting between them. CDR3 region: CSARESSASETQYF. DNA for the CDR3: TGCAGTGCTAGAGAGTCTAGCGCGAGTGAGACCCAGTACTTC.